Listed below are T cell receptor beta chains from one sample, sequenced in a study of cytomegalovirus exposure and HLA in healthy donors. The data were produced by immunoSEQ multiplex PCR, yet TCRdb's version contains in-frame clones alone and is incomplete. Of 100,000 or so clones listed, over 60% were seen once; the top ten hold over 4%. Sequenced material: PBMCs. These receptors originate from a female donor in good health and CMV-seropositive. Both conserved end residues are part of each CDR3. The order of the fields is V gene, J gene, D gene, clone size, CDR3 DNA, CDR3 protein. D genes are given only for firm matches. The size of a clone is reported for some rows only, either as once, few or many, or as a class for expanded clones.

v_call: TRBV2
j_call: TRBJ2-1
d_call: TRBD2
clone_size: .
cdr3_nt: TGTGCCAGCAGAGAGGGACTAGCGGGGATCAATGAGCAGTTCTTC
cdr3_aa: CASREGLAGINEQFF

v_call: TRBV5-1
j_call: TRBJ2-5
d_call: TRBD2
clone_size: .
cdr3_nt: TGCGCCAGCAGCCGGGGTCTAGCGGGGGCCCTTATGCAAGAGACCCAGTACTTC
cdr3_aa: CASSRGLAGALMQETQYF

v_call: TRBV9
j_call: TRBJ2-3
d_call: TRBD2
clone_size: .
cdr3_nt: TGTGCCAGCAGCGCTGGACTAGCGGCTAGCACAGATACGCAGTATTTT
cdr3_aa: CASSAGLAASTDTQYF

v_call: TRBV27
j_call: TRBJ1-1
d_call: .
clone_size: .
cdr3_nt: TGTGCCAGCAAGAAGGGAGGCCTGAACACTGAAGCTTTCTTT
cdr3_aa: CASKKGGLNTEAFF

v_call: TRBV5-1
j_call: TRBJ2-1
d_call: .
clone_size: .
cdr3_nt: TGCGCCAGCTCCCTTTACAATGAGCAGTTCTTC
cdr3_aa: CASSLYNEQFF

v_call: TRBV6-5
j_call: TRBJ1-1
d_call: TRBD1
clone_size: .
cdr3_nt: TGTGCCAGCAGTTTGTGGGGACAGGAAGCTTTCTTT
cdr3_aa: CASSLWGQEAFF

v_call: TRBV6-5
j_call: TRBJ2-7
d_call: .
clone_size: .
cdr3_nt: TGTGCCAGCAGTCCCCAATCCCACGAGCAGTACTTC
cdr3_aa: CASSPQSHEQYF

v_call: TRBV27
j_call: TRBJ2-5
d_call: TRBD2
clone_size: .
cdr3_nt: TGTGCCAGCAGTCCAAGGACTAGCGGGAGAGGAAGCAGAGAGACCCAGTACTTC
cdr3_aa: CASSPRTSGRGSRETQYF

v_call: TRBV19
j_call: TRBJ2-7
d_call: .
clone_size: .
cdr3_nt: TGTGCCAGTAGTCCTGTCCCTTTGGGGCGAGAAGAGCAGTACTTC
cdr3_aa: CASSPVPLGREEQYF

v_call: TRBV5-3
j_call: TRBJ1-4
d_call: .
clone_size: .
cdr3_nt: TGTGCCAGAAGCACCCGGGGTAAGGGAAAACTGTTTTTT
cdr3_aa: CARSTRGKGKLFF

v_call: TRBV10-2
j_call: TRBJ1-1
d_call: TRBD1
clone_size: .
cdr3_nt: TGCGCCAGCAGCGTCACAGGGGGCACTGAAGCTTTCTTT
cdr3_aa: CASSVTGGTEAFF

v_call: TRBV10-3
j_call: TRBJ2-2
d_call: TRBD1
clone_size: .
cdr3_nt: TGTGCCATCAGTCCCCAGGGGGCTGAAGACGGGGAGCTGTTTTTT
cdr3_aa: CAISPQGAEDGELFF

v_call: TRBV5-1
j_call: TRBJ2-5
d_call: TRBD2
clone_size: .
cdr3_nt: TGCGCCAGCCAGCAGGGCGAATATGGCGGGAGATCGGAGACCCAGTACTTC
cdr3_aa: CASQQGEYGGRSETQYF

v_call: TRBV2
j_call: TRBJ2-1
d_call: .
clone_size: few
cdr3_nt: TGTGCCAGCAGTGAGGGCATAAACTCCTACAATGAGCAGTTCTTC
cdr3_aa: CASSEGINSYNEQFF

v_call: TRBV6-1
j_call: TRBJ2-1
d_call: TRBD2
clone_size: .
cdr3_nt: TGTGCCAGCAGTGAATGGCGGGAGGCCTCCTACAATGAGCAGTTCTTC
cdr3_aa: CASSEWREASYNEQFF

v_call: TRBV18
j_call: TRBJ2-3
d_call: .
clone_size: once
cdr3_nt: TGTGCCAGCTCACCGGCCGACTCAGATACGCAGTATTTT
cdr3_aa: CASSPADSDTQYF

v_call: TRBV7-9
j_call: TRBJ2-5
d_call: TRBD2
clone_size: .
cdr3_nt: TGTGCCAGCAGCTTAGCCACCGGGACTAGCGGGGGGTCGGGAGAGACCCAGTACTTC
cdr3_aa: CASSLATGTSGGSGETQYF

v_call: TRBV7-9
j_call: TRBJ2-1
d_call: TRBD2
clone_size: .
cdr3_nt: TGTGCCAGCAGCCCTATCTTTCCCAGCGGGAGGGAGAATGAGCAGTTCTTC
cdr3_aa: CASSPIFPSGRENEQFF

v_call: TRBV19
j_call: TRBJ1-6
d_call: TRBD1
clone_size: once
cdr3_nt: TGTGCCAGTAGTGTCCTACAGGGGGGCGGCAATAATTCACCCCTCCACTTT
cdr3_aa: CASSVLQGGGNNSPLHF

v_call: TRBV7-8
j_call: TRBJ1-5
d_call: .
clone_size: .
cdr3_nt: TGTGCCAGCAGCCTCGGGGAGGGGCCCCAGCCCCAGCATTTT
cdr3_aa: CASSLGEGPQPQHF

v_call: TRBV6-1
j_call: TRBJ2-7
d_call: .
clone_size: .
cdr3_nt: TGTGCCAGCTCCCCCGCAGGATGGTACGAGCAGTACTTC
cdr3_aa: CASSPAGWYEQYF

v_call: TRBV4-1
j_call: TRBJ1-1
d_call: TRBD1
clone_size: few
cdr3_nt: TGCGCCAGCAGCCAAGCTCTCGGGACAGCCTATGAAGCTTTCTTT
cdr3_aa: CASSQALGTAYEAFF

v_call: TRBV15
j_call: TRBJ2-2
d_call: .
clone_size: .
cdr3_nt: TGTGCCACCAGCAGACTAGCTGAAACCGGGGAGCTGTTTTTT
cdr3_aa: CATSRLAETGELFF

v_call: TRBV18
j_call: TRBJ1-1
d_call: .
clone_size: few
cdr3_nt: TGTGCCAGCTCTTACGCTACAGGGCTCCTGAACACTGAAGCTTTCTTT
cdr3_aa: CASSYATGLLNTEAFF

v_call: TRBV5-6
j_call: TRBJ2-7
d_call: TRBD2
clone_size: .
cdr3_nt: TGTGCCAGCAGCTTGGGCGGGGGGCTCCCTTACGAGCAGTACTTC
cdr3_aa: CASSLGGGLPYEQYF

v_call: TRBV19
j_call: TRBJ2-1
d_call: TRBD1
clone_size: once
cdr3_nt: TGTGCCAGTAGTATAGAGAGAGGGACAGGGGTCCGGAATGAGCAGTTCTTC
cdr3_aa: CASSIERGTGVRNEQFF

v_call: TRBV5-1
j_call: TRBJ2-7
d_call: .
clone_size: .
cdr3_nt: TGCGCCAGCAGCTACGGCCCGGGATTGAGCTACGAGCAGTACTTC
cdr3_aa: CASSYGPGLSYEQYF

v_call: TRBV5-5
j_call: TRBJ2-3
d_call: .
clone_size: .
cdr3_nt: TGTGCCAGCAGCTTGGTCACAGGGTCCACAGATACGCAGTATTTT
cdr3_aa: CASSLVTGSTDTQYF

v_call: TRBV5-4
j_call: TRBJ2-3
d_call: .
clone_size: .
cdr3_nt: TGTGCCAGCACCCCCCTCGGGGCAGATACGCAGTATTTT
cdr3_aa: CASTPLGADTQYF

v_call: TRBV29-1
j_call: TRBJ1-2
d_call: .
clone_size: .
cdr3_nt: TGCAGCGGGAGTGGTGTCGGGAACTATGGCTACACCTTC
cdr3_aa: CSGSGVGNYGYTF

v_call: TRBV6-5
j_call: TRBJ2-5
d_call: TRBD2
clone_size: .
cdr3_nt: TGTGCCAGCAGTTTGGGGGGGATGGGAGAGACCCAGTACTTC
cdr3_aa: CASSLGGMGETQYF

v_call: TRBV15
j_call: TRBJ2-1
d_call: TRBD2
clone_size: .
cdr3_nt: TGTGCCACCAGCAGCCCCCGGACTAGCGGGATTTACAATGAGCAGTTCTTC
cdr3_aa: CATSSPRTSGIYNEQFF

v_call: TRBV19
j_call: TRBJ2-2
d_call: TRBD1
clone_size: .
cdr3_nt: TGTGCCAGTAGGGGACAGATGGGCGCCGGGGAGCTGTTTTTT
cdr3_aa: CASRGQMGAGELFF

v_call: TRBV18
j_call: TRBJ1-2
d_call: .
clone_size: .
cdr3_nt: TGTGCCAGCTCATCGGACAGAGCTTATGGCTACACCTTC
cdr3_aa: CASSSDRAYGYTF

v_call: TRBV7-2
j_call: TRBJ2-7
d_call: .
clone_size: .
cdr3_nt: TGTGCCAGCAGCTTCGCCCCGGCCTACGAGCAGTACTTC
cdr3_aa: CASSFAPAYEQYF

v_call: TRBV19
j_call: TRBJ2-4
d_call: TRBD1
clone_size: few
cdr3_nt: TGTGCCAGTAGGGGGACAGGCCAACTAGCCAAAAACATTCAGTACTTC
cdr3_aa: CASRGTGQLAKNIQYF

v_call: TRBV5-4
j_call: TRBJ2-7
d_call: .
clone_size: .
cdr3_nt: TGTGCCAGCAGCCCGCCTGGGACTCCAACTGCCGAGCAGTACTTC
cdr3_aa: CASSPPGTPTAEQYF

v_call: TRBV7-9
j_call: TRBJ1-1
d_call: .
clone_size: .
cdr3_nt: TGTTCCAGCAGCTTAGCGCCAGGGGAAGCTTTCTTT
cdr3_aa: CSSSLAPGEAFF

v_call: TRBV2
j_call: TRBJ1-1
d_call: .
clone_size: once
cdr3_nt: TGTGCCAGCAGTGACAGGGTGGTCACTGAAGCTTTCTTT
cdr3_aa: CASSDRVVTEAFF

v_call: TRBV30
j_call: TRBJ2-7
d_call: .
clone_size: few
cdr3_nt: TGTGCCGGGACATTCTATACCTACGAGCAGTACTTC
cdr3_aa: CAGTFYTYEQYF

v_call: TRBV6-5
j_call: TRBJ2-7
d_call: TRBD1
clone_size: .
cdr3_nt: TGTGCCAGCAGTCGGGACAGTAGGTACGAGCAGTACTTC
cdr3_aa: CASSRDSRYEQYF

v_call: TRBV6-5
j_call: TRBJ1-5
d_call: TRBD1
clone_size: .
cdr3_nt: TGTGCCAGCAGTTACCCCCGGGACAGTTTAAATCAGCCCCAGCATTTT
cdr3_aa: CASSYPRDSLNQPQHF

v_call: TRBV6-5
j_call: TRBJ2-2
d_call: TRBD2
clone_size: .
cdr3_nt: TGTGCCAGCAGGAAGACTAGCGGGGTGAACGGGGAGCTGTTTTTT
cdr3_aa: CASRKTSGVNGELFF

v_call: TRBV2
j_call: TRBJ1-1
d_call: TRBD1
clone_size: .
cdr3_nt: TGTGCCAGCAGTAGGGACAGGAACAACCCTGAAGCTTTCTTT
cdr3_aa: CASSRDRNNPEAFF

v_call: TRBV6-5
j_call: TRBJ2-7
d_call: .
clone_size: .
cdr3_nt: TGTGCCAGCAGTTACGGGGCAGGACGTAACGACGAGCAGTACTTC
cdr3_aa: CASSYGAGRNDEQYF

v_call: TRBV18
j_call: TRBJ2-1
d_call: TRBD2
clone_size: .
cdr3_nt: TGTGCCAGCTCACCAGGGCTAGCGGGAGGGCTGTTCTTC
cdr3_aa: CASSPGLAGGLFF

v_call: TRBV5-5
j_call: TRBJ1-3
d_call: TRBD1
clone_size: once
cdr3_nt: TGTGCCAGCAGCTTCTCAGACAGGGTGAGGGGAAACACCATATATTTT
cdr3_aa: CASSFSDRVRGNTIYF

v_call: TRBV18
j_call: TRBJ2-3
d_call: .
clone_size: .
cdr3_nt: TGTGCCAGCTCACCTGGGGCCACAGATACGCAGTATTTT
cdr3_aa: CASSPGATDTQYF

v_call: TRBV7-9
j_call: TRBJ2-7
d_call: .
clone_size: .
cdr3_nt: TGTGCCAGCAGCTTTCCCGGAGGGCCCTACTACGAGCAGTACTTC
cdr3_aa: CASSFPGGPYYEQYF

v_call: TRBV5-1
j_call: TRBJ2-3
d_call: TRBD2
clone_size: .
cdr3_nt: TGCGCCAGCAGCTTGCCGCTTGGGACTAGCGGGGACACGCAGTATTTT
cdr3_aa: CASSLPLGTSGDTQYF

v_call: TRBV11-3
j_call: TRBJ2-7
d_call: .
clone_size: .
cdr3_nt: TGTGCCAGCAGCTTACGGGGGGCCGAGCAGTACTTC
cdr3_aa: CASSLRGAEQYF